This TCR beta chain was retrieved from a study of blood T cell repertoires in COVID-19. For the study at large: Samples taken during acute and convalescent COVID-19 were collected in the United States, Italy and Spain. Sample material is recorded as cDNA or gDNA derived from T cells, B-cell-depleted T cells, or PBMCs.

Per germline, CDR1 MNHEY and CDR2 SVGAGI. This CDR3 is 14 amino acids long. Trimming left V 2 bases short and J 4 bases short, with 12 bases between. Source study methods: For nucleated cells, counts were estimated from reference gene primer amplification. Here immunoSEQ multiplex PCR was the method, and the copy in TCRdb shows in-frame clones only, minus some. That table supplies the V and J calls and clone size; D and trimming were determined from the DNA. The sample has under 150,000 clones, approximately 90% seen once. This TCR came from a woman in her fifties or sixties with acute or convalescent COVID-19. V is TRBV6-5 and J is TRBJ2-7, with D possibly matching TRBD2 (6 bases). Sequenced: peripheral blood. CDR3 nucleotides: TGTGCCAGCAGTTACGGGAGCGGGCCTTACGAGCAGTACTTC. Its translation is CASSYGSGPYEQYF.